This record covers a single T cell receptor beta chain. The V end was cut by 3 bases, the J end by 5 bases, with 4 bases between. Germline-derived CDR1 and CDR2 are LNHDA and SQIVND (reference sequence). The CDR3 is 11 residues long. Sequencing was performed with immunoSEQ multiplex PCR; in TCRdb, only in-frame clones are kept and a portion is missing. The data show roughly 160,000 clones, roughly 94% seen once. This sample stems from a study of control samples from healthy donors and cancer patients. The sequence was obtained from a man aged 55 to 69 with colorectal cancer. Material: PBMCs. This sequence joins TRBV19 and TRBJ2-5; D call uncertain. The CDR3 bases are TGTGCCAGTAGTATTTTCGAGACCCAGTACTTC. Translated, it gives CASSIFETQYF. Looking up the rest from reference TRBV19 and TRBJ2-5 gives the full variable domain: DGGITQSPKYLFRKEGQNVTLSCEQNLNHDAMYWYRQDPGQGLRLIYYSQIVNDFQKGDIAEGYSVSREKKESFPLTVTSAQKNPTAFYLCASSIFETQYFGPGTRLLVL.